This paragraph covers one T cell receptor beta chain sequence. What it recognizes is unknown. This sample is part of a study of cytomegalovirus exposure and HLA in healthy donors. Across the whole study: For the approximately 360 genotyped donors, 75% to 90% fell within the Caucasian-associated ancestry cluster.

Study conclusions and caveats: Follow-up analysis later connected one missense variant in DCLRE1C with trimming of TCR beta V- and J-genes. A later analysis appeared to link common viral pathogens to several of the most significant clusters.

Vbeta (60) and Jbeta (13) primers were used in the PCR. Measured with immunoSEQ multiplex PCR; TCRdb has only the in-frame clones, and not every one. The profile shows under 200,000 clones, 80% to 90% of them singletons. Germline CDR1 is LGHNT and CDR2 is FRNRAP. V was trimmed by 6 bases and J by 2 bases, leaving 15 bases between them. This CDR3 is built from 15 residues. This TCR came from a woman younger than 35 in good health and CMV-seronegative. The chain recombines TRBV12-5 with TRBJ2-3; possible D gene TRBD2, 7 bases. The sequenced material came from PBMCs. CDR3 coding DNA: TGTGCTAGTGGCCAGGGAGGGACACTCACAGATACGCAGTATTTT. Its protein is CASGQGGTLTDTQYF.